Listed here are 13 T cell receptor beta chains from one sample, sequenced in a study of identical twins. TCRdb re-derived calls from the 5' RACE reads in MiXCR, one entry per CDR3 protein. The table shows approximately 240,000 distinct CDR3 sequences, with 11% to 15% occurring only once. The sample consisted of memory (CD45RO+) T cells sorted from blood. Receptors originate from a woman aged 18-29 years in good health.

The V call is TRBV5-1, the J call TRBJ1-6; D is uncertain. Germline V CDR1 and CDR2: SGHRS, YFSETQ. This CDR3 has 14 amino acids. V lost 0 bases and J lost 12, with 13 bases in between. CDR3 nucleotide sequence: TGCGCCAGCAGCTTGGACACGTTCCGAGGACCCCTCCACTTT. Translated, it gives CASSLDTFRGPLHF. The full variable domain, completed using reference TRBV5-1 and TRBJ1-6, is KAGVTQTPRYLIKTRGQQVTLSCSPISGHRSVSWYQQTPGQGLQFLFEYFSETQRNKGNFPGRFSGRQFSNSRSEMNVSTLELGDSALYLCASSLDTFRGPLHFGNGTRLTVT.

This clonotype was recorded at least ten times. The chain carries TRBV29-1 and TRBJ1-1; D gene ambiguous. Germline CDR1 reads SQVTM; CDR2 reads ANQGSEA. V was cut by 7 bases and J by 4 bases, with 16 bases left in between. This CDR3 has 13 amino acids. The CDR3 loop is CSALSRSSTEAFF. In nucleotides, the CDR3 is TGCAGCGCCCTGAGTCGGTCGAGCACTGAAGCTTTCTTT.

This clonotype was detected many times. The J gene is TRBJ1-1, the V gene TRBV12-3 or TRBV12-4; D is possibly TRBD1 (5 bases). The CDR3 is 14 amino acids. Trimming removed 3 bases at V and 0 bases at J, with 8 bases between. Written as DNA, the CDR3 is TGTGCCAGCAGTTTGAGGGGAATGAACACTGAAGCTTTCTTT. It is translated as CASSLRGMNTEAFF.

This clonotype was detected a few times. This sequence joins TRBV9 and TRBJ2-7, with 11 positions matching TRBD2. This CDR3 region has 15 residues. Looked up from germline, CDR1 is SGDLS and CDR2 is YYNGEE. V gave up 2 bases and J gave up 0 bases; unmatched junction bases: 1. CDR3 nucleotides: TGTGCCAGCAGCGTGGGACTAGCGGCCTCCTACGAGCAGTACTTC. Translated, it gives CASSVGLAASYEQYF.

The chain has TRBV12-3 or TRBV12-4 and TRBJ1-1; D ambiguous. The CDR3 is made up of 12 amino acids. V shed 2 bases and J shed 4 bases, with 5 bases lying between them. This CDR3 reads CASSLIFTEAFF. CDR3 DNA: TGTGCCAGCAGTTTAATTTTCACTGAAGCTTTCTTT.

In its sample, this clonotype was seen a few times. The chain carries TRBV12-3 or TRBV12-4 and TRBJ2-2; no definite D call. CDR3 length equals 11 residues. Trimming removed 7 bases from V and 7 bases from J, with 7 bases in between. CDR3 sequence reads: CASTWGGELFF. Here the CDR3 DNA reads TGTGCCAGCACCTGGGGCGGGGAGCTGTTTTTT.

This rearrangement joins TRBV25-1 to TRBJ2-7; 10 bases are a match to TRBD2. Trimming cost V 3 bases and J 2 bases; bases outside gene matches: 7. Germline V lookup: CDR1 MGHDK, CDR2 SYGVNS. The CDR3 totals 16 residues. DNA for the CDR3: TGTGCCAGCAGTGACTCAGGTAGCGGGGGGACCTACGAGCAGTACTTC. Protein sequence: CASSDSGSGGTYEQYF.

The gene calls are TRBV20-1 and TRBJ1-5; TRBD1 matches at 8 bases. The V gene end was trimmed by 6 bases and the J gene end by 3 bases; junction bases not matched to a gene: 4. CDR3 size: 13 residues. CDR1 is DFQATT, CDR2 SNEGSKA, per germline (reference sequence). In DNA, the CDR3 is TGCAGTGCCCAGGGACAGGACAATCAGCCCCAGCATTTT. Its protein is CSAQGQDNQPQHF.

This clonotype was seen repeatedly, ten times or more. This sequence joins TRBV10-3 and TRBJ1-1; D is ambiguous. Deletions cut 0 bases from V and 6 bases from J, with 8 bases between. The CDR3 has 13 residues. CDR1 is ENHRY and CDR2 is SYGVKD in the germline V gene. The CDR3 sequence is CAISESERPEAFF. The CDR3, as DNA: TGTGCCATCAGTGAGTCGGAGAGACCTGAAGCTTTCTTT.

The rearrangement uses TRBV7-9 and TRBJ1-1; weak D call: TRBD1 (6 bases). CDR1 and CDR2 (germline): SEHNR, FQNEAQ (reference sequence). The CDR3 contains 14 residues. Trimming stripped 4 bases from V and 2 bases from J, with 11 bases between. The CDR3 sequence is CASSYTGLNTEAFF. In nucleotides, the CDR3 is TGTGCCAGCAGCTATACAGGGCTCAACACTGAAGCTTTCTTT.

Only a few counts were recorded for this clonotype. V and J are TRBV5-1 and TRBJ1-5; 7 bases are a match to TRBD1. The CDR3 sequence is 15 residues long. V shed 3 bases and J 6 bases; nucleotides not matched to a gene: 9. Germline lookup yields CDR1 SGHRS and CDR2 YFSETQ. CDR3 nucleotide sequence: TGCGCCAGCAGCTGGGGCCCAGGGGGAGGTCAGCCCCAGCATTTT. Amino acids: CASSWGPGGGQPQHF.

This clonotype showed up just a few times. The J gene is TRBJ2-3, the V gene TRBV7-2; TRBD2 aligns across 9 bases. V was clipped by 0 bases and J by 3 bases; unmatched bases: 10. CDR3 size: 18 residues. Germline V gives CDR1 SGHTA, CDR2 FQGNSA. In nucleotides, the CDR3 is TGTGCCAGCAGCTTAGCGAGAGTAGCGGGAGTTTCTACAGATACGCAGTATTTT. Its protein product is CASSLARVAGVSTDTQYF.

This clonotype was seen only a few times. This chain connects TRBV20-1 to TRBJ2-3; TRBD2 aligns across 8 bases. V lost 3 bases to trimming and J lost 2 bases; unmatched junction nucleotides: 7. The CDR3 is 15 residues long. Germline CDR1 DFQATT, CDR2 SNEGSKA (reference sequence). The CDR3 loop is CSASDSGDSTDTQYF. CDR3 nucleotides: TGCAGTGCTAGCGATAGCGGGGACTCCACAGATACGCAGTATTTT.